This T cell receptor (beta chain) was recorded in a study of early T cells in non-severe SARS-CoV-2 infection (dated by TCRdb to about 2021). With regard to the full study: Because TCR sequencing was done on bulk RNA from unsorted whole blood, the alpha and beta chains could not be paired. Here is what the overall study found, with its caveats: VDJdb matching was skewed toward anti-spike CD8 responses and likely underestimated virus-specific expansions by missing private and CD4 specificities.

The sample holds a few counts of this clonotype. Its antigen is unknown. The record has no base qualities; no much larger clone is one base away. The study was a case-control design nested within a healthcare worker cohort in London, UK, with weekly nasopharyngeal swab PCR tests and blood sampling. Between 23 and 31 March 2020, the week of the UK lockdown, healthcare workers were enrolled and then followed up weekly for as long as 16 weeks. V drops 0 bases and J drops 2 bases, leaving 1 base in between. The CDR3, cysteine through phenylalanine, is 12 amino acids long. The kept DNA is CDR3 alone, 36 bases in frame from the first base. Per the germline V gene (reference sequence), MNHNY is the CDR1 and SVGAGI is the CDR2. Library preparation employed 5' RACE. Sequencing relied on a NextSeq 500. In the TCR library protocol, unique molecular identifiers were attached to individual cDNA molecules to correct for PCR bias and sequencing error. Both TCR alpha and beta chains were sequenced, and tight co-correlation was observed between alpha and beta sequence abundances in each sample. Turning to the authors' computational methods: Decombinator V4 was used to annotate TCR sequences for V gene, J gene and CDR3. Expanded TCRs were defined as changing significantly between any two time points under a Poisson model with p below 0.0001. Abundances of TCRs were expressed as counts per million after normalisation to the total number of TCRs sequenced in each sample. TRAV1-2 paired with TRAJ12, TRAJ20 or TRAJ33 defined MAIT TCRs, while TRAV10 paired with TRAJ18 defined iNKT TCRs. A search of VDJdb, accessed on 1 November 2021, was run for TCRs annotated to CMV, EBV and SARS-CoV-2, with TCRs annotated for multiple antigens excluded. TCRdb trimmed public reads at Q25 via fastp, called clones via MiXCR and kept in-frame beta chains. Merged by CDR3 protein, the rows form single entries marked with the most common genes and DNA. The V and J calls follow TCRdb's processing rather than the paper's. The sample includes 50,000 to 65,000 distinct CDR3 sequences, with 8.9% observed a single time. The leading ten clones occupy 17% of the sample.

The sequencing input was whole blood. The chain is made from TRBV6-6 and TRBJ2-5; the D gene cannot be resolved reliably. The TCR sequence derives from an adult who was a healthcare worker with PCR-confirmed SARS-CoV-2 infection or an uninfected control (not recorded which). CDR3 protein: CASSYSQETQYF. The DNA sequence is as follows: TGTGCCAGCAGTTACTCGCAAGAGACCCAGTACTTC.